Listed below are T cell receptor beta chains from one sample, sequenced in a study of post-analysis software for immune sequencing data. TCRdb used MiXCR to reprocess the PCR reads, holding one entry per CDR3 protein. Of hundreds of thousands of distinct CDR3 sequences listed, about 32% are singletons. The material sequenced was blood. The receptors here all came from a girl aged 5-17 years with multiple sclerosis. CDR3s include the opening cysteine and the closing phenylalanine or tryptophan. Each record gives: J gene, clone size, D gene, V gene, CDR3 protein, CDR3 DNA. The D gene is left open where the match is weak. Clone sizes are given selectively: once, few, many, or a class where the clone is expanded.

TRBJ2-6 NA NA TRBV10-3 CAISTGSGANVLTF TGTGCCATCAGTACAGGGTCTGGGGCCAACGTCCTGACTTTC
TRBJ2-3 NA NA TRBV29-1 CSSPGGTDTQYF TGCAGCTCCCCGGGCGGGACAGATACGCAGTATTTT
TRBJ2-2 NA TRBD1 TRBV11-2 CAGTETGGIAGELFF TGTGCCGGCACCGAGACAGGGGGAATTGCCGGGGAGCTGTTTTTT
TRBJ2-7 NA TRBD1 TRBV27 CASSQGTGRAYEQYF TGTGCCAGCAGTCAAGGGACAGGGAGGGCCTACGAGCAGTACTTC
TRBJ1-1 few NA TRBV18 CASSPGLGRTEAFF TGTGCCAGCTCACCCGGGCTAGGAAGGACTGAAGCTTTCTTT
TRBJ1-2 few NA TRBV7-6 CASSPFESYGYTF TGTGCCAGCAGCCCCTTCGAGTCCTATGGCTACACCTTC
TRBJ2-7 NA NA TRBV20-1 CSAPRPYLYEQYF TGCAGTGCCCCCAGGCCCTATCTCTACGAGCAGTACTTC
TRBJ2-1 once TRBD1 TRBV5-1 CASSLAFGTGVLYEQFF TGCGCCAGCAGCTTGGCTTTTGGGACAGGGGTCCTCTATGAGCAGTTCTTC
TRBJ2-4 NA NA TRBV21-1 CASSKGTAKNIQYF TGTGCCAGCAGCAAAGGGACAGCCAAAAACATTCAGTACTTC
TRBJ2-5 NA NA TRBV6-5 CASKKRSGLGEETQYF TGTGCCAGCAAGAAAAGGTCCGGATTGGGGGAAGAGACCCAGTACTTC
TRBJ1-4 NA NA TRBV20-1 CSARDMLRGANEKLFF TGCAGTGCTAGAGATATGTTGAGAGGTGCGAATGAAAAACTGTTTTTT
TRBJ1-5 NA NA TRBV6-5 CASSRDWSNQPQHF TGTGCCAGCAGCCGGGACTGGAGCAATCAGCCCCAGCATTTT
TRBJ2-5 NA NA TRBV7-2 CASSFRDTRETQYF TGTGCCAGCAGCTTCCGGGACACCCGGGAGACCCAGTACTTC
TRBJ2-4 NA NA TRBV12-3/TRBV12-4 CASTPVGLGDIQYF TGTGCCAGCACCCCCGTGGGGCTAGGGGACATTCAGTACTTC
TRBJ1-4 few TRBD1 TRBV29-1 CSVRDSGGFAEELFF TGCAGCGTCCGGGACAGCGGAGGGTTTGCCGAAGAACTGTTTTTT
TRBJ1-4 few NA TRBV12-3/TRBV12-4 CASSRGASGNEKLFF TGTGCCAGCAGCCGGGGGGCGTCGGGTAATGAAAAACTGTTTTTT
TRBJ1-6 NA TRBD1 TRBV27 CASSSRRTGLNSPLHF TGTGCCAGCAGTTCCAGAAGGACAGGGCTGAATTCACCCCTCCACTTT
TRBJ1-2 few NA TRBV4-1 CASSQEWVGGGYTF TGCGCCAGCAGCCAAGAATGGGTCGGGGGAGGCTACACCTTC
TRBJ2-7 few NA TRBV27 CASSLYLGDLYEQYF TGTGCCAGCAGTTTATACCTGGGGGACCTCTACGAGCAGTACTTC
TRBJ1-5 NA NA TRBV27 CASSPQTGNSQPQHF TGTGCCAGCAGTCCCCAAACAGGTAATTCTCAGCCCCAGCATTTT
TRBJ1-6 few TRBD1 TRBV27 CASCPQGVHPLHF TGTGCCAGCTGTCCACAGGGGGTTCACCCCCTCCACTTT
TRBJ2-3 NA TRBD2 TRBV5-6 CASSSTSGFEDTQYF TGTGCCAGCAGCAGTACTAGCGGCTTTGAGGATACGCAGTATTTT
TRBJ1-5 few TRBD1 TRBV19 CASSPRDSSQHF TGTGCCAGTAGTCCACGGGACAGTTCTCAGCATTTT
TRBJ1-2 few NA TRBV5-1 CASSLDGGDHYGYTF TGCGCCAGCAGCTTGGACGGCGGGGATCACTATGGCTACACCTTC